The entry below describes one T cell receptor (beta chain). The antigen this receptor binds is unknown. No much larger clone is present one base from it, and per-base qualities are unavailable. Sequencing of TCRB CDR3 was done on genomic DNA with the immunoSEQ assay. In the authors' own workflow: Published virus-specific TCRB sequences were compared with patient CD8+ clones larger than 1%, and only a few matches were found. Analyses were restricted to productive TCRB rearrangements. A clone was defined by a unique TCRB CDR3 sequence, and clonality was computed as a productive clonality index based on Shannon entropy. To calculate repertoire overlap between two samples, the template counts of each clone were considered relative to each sample's total templates. Flow cytometry-measured V-gene usage correlated with V-gene usage from TCRB sequencing, with a Spearman r of more than 0.6. TCRdb stores this immuneACCESS table with in-frame sequences only. Part of the clones is absent; in the studies checked, under half of the shortfall reflects unresolved V genes, and no reason is known for the rest. V, J and clone size reflect that table, while D and trimming were determined from the DNA. This sample is represented by tens of thousands of clones; more than 85% of them were singletons. Of the sample, approximately 9.4% falls within the top ten clones.

The V and J ends are trimmed by 0 bases and 3 bases, leaving 6 bases between them. In the germline V gene, CDR1 corresponds to SGHVS and CDR2 to FNYEAQ. The CDR3 numbers 13 residues from cysteine through phenylalanine. Of all the DNA, just the CDR3 is kept, 39 bases in frame from base 1. These data come from a study of somatic mutations in cytotoxic T cells in rheumatoid arthritis (dated by TCRdb to the late 2010s). Background on the whole study: Right after diagnosis and prior to the start of any treatment, 30 ml EDTA of peripheral blood was drawn from patients. Some T-cell populations stained with V beta antibodies were sorted by flow on a FACSAria II or Sony SH800 to nearly 100% purity, with sorted V beta1+ cells additionally subjected to TCRB sequencing. Whether expanded CD8+ T-cell clones in untreated, newly diagnosed rheumatoid arthritis carry somatic mutations was the study question, and clonality was characterized with TCRB deep sequencing. Patient and control groups had essentially identical median ages. A total of roughly 60 rheumatoid arthritis patients and roughly 18 healthy controls underwent TCRB deep sequencing. Paper-wide results and their limitations: In 8 out of 65 patients, more than 20% of CD8+ cells belonged to the largest CD8+ clone, while several identical CD8+ TCRB sequences were shared between blood and synovial fluid. The slight underrepresentation of TRBV07 in patients was not corrected for multiple comparisons. CD8+ T-cell clonality in rheumatoid arthritis patients was not significantly different from that in age-matched healthy controls. The expanded CD8+ clones had unknown antigen targets, and not appearing in virus-specific databases did not rule out that they were virus-specific. In patients, CD8+ clonality rose with age (Spearman r ~ 0.5), which was not the case in healthy controls.

CD4+ and CD8+ cells were isolated by positive magnetic bead selection on an AutoMACS, and purity was checked by flow cytometry. Initial screening for clonal expansions relied on flow cytometry with a TCR V beta antibody panel, after which sorted CD8+ fractions underwent TCRB deep sequencing for characterization. Ficoll-Paque PLUS density gradient separation was used to isolate peripheral blood mononuclear cells. DNA was extracted from CD4-enriched, CD8-enriched or PBMC samples with Nucleospin Tissue or Tissue XS kits and quantified with a Qubit 2.0 fluorometer. Sequencing was done on a sample of CD8+ T cells sorted from blood. This clonotype was obtained from an adult with rheumatoid arthritis. The chain links TRBV7-6 with TRBJ2-7, with TRBD2 as a weak D call on 5 bases. The sequenced DNA: TGTGCCAGCAGCTTAGCACTAGACTACGAGCAGTACTTC. Its protein reads: CASSLALDYEQYF.